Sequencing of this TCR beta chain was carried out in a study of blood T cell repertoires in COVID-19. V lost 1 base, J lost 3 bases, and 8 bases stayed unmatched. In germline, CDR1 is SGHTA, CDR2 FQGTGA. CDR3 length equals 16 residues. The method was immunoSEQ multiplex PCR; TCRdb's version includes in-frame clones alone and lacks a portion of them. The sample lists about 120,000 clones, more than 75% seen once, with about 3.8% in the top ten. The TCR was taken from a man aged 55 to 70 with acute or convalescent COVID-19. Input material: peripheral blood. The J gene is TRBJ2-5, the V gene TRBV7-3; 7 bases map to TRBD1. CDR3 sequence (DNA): TGTGCCAGCAGCTTAAACCCGCGACAGGGAAAAGAGACCCAGTACTTC. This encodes CASSLNPRQGKETQYF.